Below are 8 T cell receptor beta chains sequenced from a single sample in a study of T cells in Graves' hyperthyroidism and ophthalmopathy. Amplified TCR beta CDR3 regions came from RNA transcripts. A first-round RT-PCR of the TCR CDR3 used the HTBI primer set. TCRdb fed the multiplex PCR reads into MiXCR, producing one record per CDR3 protein. The sample lists nearly 250,000 distinct CDR3 sequences; about a sixth were seen once. Sequencing was carried out using blood. The origin of the receptors is a woman aged 18-35 years with Graves' ophthalmopathy.

This clonotype is a singleton in its sample. The chain is built from TRBV11-2 and TRBJ2-3; TRBD2 matches 13 bases. V lost 5 bases to trimming and J lost 6 bases; unmatched junction nucleotides: 8. This CDR3 is built from 16 residues. CDR1 and CDR2 (germline): SGHAT, FQNNGV. The CDR3 loop is CASSPRLAGGPDTQYF. CDR3 DNA: TGTGCCAGCAGCCCCCGACTAGCGGGAGGACCCGATACGCAGTATTTT.

This clonotype came up many times. The J gene is TRBJ2-7, the V gene TRBV7-9; D perhaps matches TRBD2 (7 bases). Germline CDR1 and CDR2: SEHNR and FQNEAQ (reference sequence). Trimming cost V 4 bases and J 5 bases, with 15 bases left between them. This CDR3 contains 14 residues. This CDR3 is CASSSVAGAHEQYF. As DNA, the CDR3 is TGTGCCAGCAGCTCCGTGGCGGGGGCCCACGAGCAGTACTTC.

The chain employs TRBV12-3 or TRBV12-4 and TRBJ1-2, with 11 positions matching TRBD1. This CDR3 region has 14 residues. V lost 7 bases, J lost 7 bases, and 8 bases stayed unmatched. Written as DNA, the CDR3 is TGTGCCAGCACTGGGCCGGGACAGGGGGTTGGCTACACCTTC. The encoded protein is CASTGPGQGVGYTF.

There are many counts of this clonotype. V is TRBV28 and J is TRBJ2-1; tentative D call: TRBD2 (7 bases). Trimming shortened V by 5 bases and J by 7 bases, and 18 bases separated the two germline ends. The V gene's germline CDR1 is MDHEN and CDR2 SYDVKM. The CDR3 covers 15 residues. Here the CDR3 DNA reads TGTGCCAGCAGTGCGGGGGCGGGAGTTCGGAATGAGCAGTTCTTC. Encoded protein: CASSAGAGVRNEQFF.

This clonotype was counted only a few times. The gene calls are TRBV4-2 and TRBJ1-4, with a weak D call TRBD1 (6 bases). Trimming cost V 0 bases and J 7 bases, with 9 bases left between them. This CDR3 spans 14 amino acids. CDR1 LGHNA and CDR2 YNFKEQ come from the germline V gene. This CDR3 reads CASSQEGGGEKLFF. The CDR3 DNA is TGTGCCAGCAGCCAAGAAGGGGGAGGTGAAAAACTGTTTTTT.

This clonotype came up many times. The chain uses TRBV6-2 or TRBV6-3 and TRBJ2-7; D is unclear. Trimming took 4 bases from V and 2 from J, leaving 12 bases between them. Germline CDR1 MNHEY, CDR2 SVGEGT. This CDR3 spans 14 amino acids. DNA of the CDR3: TGTGCCAGCAGTTTCACTTGGGATACCTACGAGCAGTACTTC. Translating gives CASSFTWDTYEQYF.

This clonotype was picked up many times. The chain carries TRBV28 and TRBJ1-5; 10 bases fit TRBD1. CDR3 length: 13 residues. V dropped 8 bases and J dropped 4; count of bases not matched to a gene: 2. The germline V gene has CDR1 MDHEN and CDR2 SYDVKM. The CDR3 region is CASGTGVNQPQHF. CDR3 in DNA: TGTGCCAGCGGGACAGGGGTAAATCAGCCCCAGCATTTT.

This clonotype was seen ten or more times. The chain has TRBV24-1 and TRBJ2-3; D call uncertain. V was shortened by 3 bases and J by 0 bases, with 6 bases between the two germline ends. This CDR3 has 14 residues. Germline lookup yields CDR1 KGHDR and CDR2 SFDVKD. The CDR3 is CATSDRLSTDTQYF. CDR3 nucleotides: TGTGCCACCAGTGATCGGCTAAGCACAGATACGCAGTATTTT.